The 27 T cell receptor beta chains listed next were all sequenced from one sample in a study of T cell repertoires in cytomegalovirus infection. TCRdb re-called the reads through MiXCR, storing one row per CDR3 protein. The data show approximately 730,000 distinct CDR3 sequences, just under 30% seen once. The antigens of these receptors remain unknown. The source was cultured CD8+ T cells from PBMCs, collected from culture after CMV antigen stimulation. All receptors come from a human donor in good health (CMV status not recorded). Some clones in this sample may be carry-over from other donors' samples.

Ten or more counts support this clonotype. CDR3 residues: CASSYSDVAKNIQYF. CDR3 nucleotides: TGTGCCAGCAGTTACTCGGACGTAGCCAAAAACATTCAGTACTTC. The chain recombines TRBV6-2 or TRBV6-3 with TRBJ2-4; no definite D call. Germline V gene data show CDR1 as MNHEY and CDR2 as SVGEGT. This CDR3 has 15 amino acids. Trimming stripped 0 bases from V and 0 bases from J, with 6 bases between.

The chain is built from TRBV20-1 and TRBJ2-7; no clear D. The V end lost 3 bases, the J end lost 7 bases, and 10 bases lay between the germline ends. Germline values: CDR1 DFQATT, CDR2 SNEGSKA (reference sequence). The CDR3 consists of 11 residues. CDR3 protein: CSARWTGEQYF. CDR3 in DNA: TGCAGTGCTAGGTGGACCGGAGAGCAGTACTTC.

This clonotype was seen only a few times. V usage is TRBV12-3 or TRBV12-4 and J usage is TRBJ2-7, with D unclear. Trimming shortened V by 4 bases and J by 3 bases, and 13 bases separated the two germline ends. The length of the CDR3 is 14 residues. CDR3 residues: CASSSKALDYEQYF. Here the CDR3 DNA reads TGTGCCAGCAGTTCCAAAGCTCTGGACTACGAGCAGTACTTC.

The chain uses TRBV19 and TRBJ2-1; D might be TRBD2 (5 bases). V lost 2 bases and J 4 bases, leaving 12 bases between the germline ends. Germline lookup yields CDR1 LNHDA and CDR2 SQIVND (reference sequence). The CDR3 extends over 15 amino acids. CDR3 DNA sequence: TGTGCCAGTAGTATAACCCGAGAGGGATACAATGAGCAGTTCTTC. Translating it yields CASSITREGYNEQFF.

This clonotype has just a few counts. The V call is TRBV7-9, the J call TRBJ2-1; possibly TRBD2 for D (6 bases). Germline CDR1 is SEHNR and CDR2 is FQNEAQ (reference sequence). The V end lost 0 bases, the J end lost 8 bases, and 14 bases lay between the germline ends. This CDR3 has 15 residues. The CDR3 spells CASSLALGTWDEQFF. CDR3 DNA sequence: TGTGCCAGCAGCTTAGCCCTCGGGACTTGGGATGAGCAGTTCTTC.

The genes are TRBV19 and TRBJ1-1; perhaps TRBD1 as D (6 bases). Germline CDR1 and CDR2: LNHDA and SQIVND (reference sequence). V gave up 6 bases and J gave up 4 bases, with 12 bases separating them. The CDR3 runs to 13 residues. The CDR3 region has the DNA TGTGCCAGTAGGGCTTCGACAGGCACTGAAGCTTTCTTT. The encoded protein is CASRASTGTEAFF.

The sample holds a few counts of this clonotype. This rearrangement joins TRBV28 to TRBJ2-7, with TRBD1 identical over 8 bases. The CDR3 extends over 13 amino acids. The V gene end was trimmed by 3 bases and the J gene end by 8 bases; junction bases not matched to a gene: 6. Per the germline V gene, CDR1 is MDHEN and CDR2 is SYDVKM. CDR3 sequence reads: CASSLAGQGKQYV. The CDR3 DNA reads TGTGCCAGCAGTTTGGCCGGACAGGGCAAGCAGTACGTC.

The CDR3, as DNA: TGTGCCAGCAGTTACTCCTCCATCAATGAGCAGTTCTTC. It specifies CASSYSSINEQFF. This chain joins TRBV6-5 and TRBJ2-1; no firm D call. The CDR3 is 13 amino acids. Germline lookup yields CDR1 MNHEY and CDR2 SVGAGI. The V end lost 0 bases, the J end lost 6 bases, and 6 bases lay between the germline ends.

In its sample, this clonotype was seen a few times. The chain carries TRBV7-2 and TRBJ1-3, with D perhaps TRBD1 (5 bases). Trimming removed 5 bases at V and 0 bases at J, with 14 bases between. The CDR3 loop spans 16 amino acids. Per the germline V gene, CDR1 is SGHTA and CDR2 is FQGNSA. CDR3 sequence (DNA): TGTGCCAGCAGCCCCACGGGAGGGGACTCTGGAAACACCATATATTTT. It yields the protein CASSPTGGDSGNTIYF.

This clonotype appeared a few times. The chain is built from TRBV5-4 and TRBJ2-1, with 11 bases fitting TRBD2. The CDR3 covers 16 residues. Looked up from germline, CDR1 is SGHNT and CDR2 is YYREEE (reference sequence). V lost 1 base to trimming and J lost 9 bases; unmatched junction nucleotides: 9. The CDR3 sequence is CASSLRTSGSTFEQFF. DNA of the CDR3: TGTGCCAGCAGCTTGCGGACTAGCGGGTCGACCTTTGAGCAGTTCTTC.

The chain joins TRBV7-3 to TRBJ2-2, with a possible D match to TRBD2 (7 bases). The CDR3 contains 13 residues. Trimming removed 6 bases from V and 7 bases from J, with 12 bases in between. The germline CDR1 and CDR2 sequences are SGHTA and FQGTGA. The CDR3 region has the DNA TGTGCCAGCAGTGGGGGGGCAATCGGGGAGCTGTTTTTT. Its translation is CASSGGAIGELFF.

The table lists this clonotype with a few counts. The V gene is TRBV6-1, the J gene TRBJ2-5; D ambiguous. The CDR3 length is 11 residues. Germline values: CDR1 MNHNS, CDR2 SASEGT. The V and J ends lost 9 bases and 2 bases respectively, with 7 bases between them. DNA for the CDR3: TGTGCCAGTCAACCTCAAGAGACCCAGTACTTC. Encoded protein: CASQPQETQYF.

The chain recombines TRBV6-2 or TRBV6-3 with TRBJ2-1, with 8 bases lining up with TRBD2. The CDR3 sequence is 13 residues long. V lost 2 bases, J lost 6 bases, and 0 bases stayed unmatched. Germline CDR1 reads MNHEY; CDR2 reads SVGEGT. The CDR3 bases are TGTGCCAGCAGTTACCGGGGGGGCAATGAGCAGTTCTTC. It specifies CASSYRGGNEQFF.

This clonotype occurred a few times. This chain links TRBV7-6 with TRBJ2-6; TRBD1 might be the D (6 bases). CDR3 length: 16 amino acids. The V and J ends lost 5 bases and 8 bases respectively, with 19 bases between them. The germline CDR1 and CDR2 sequences are SGHVS and FNYEAQ. CDR3 coding DNA: TGTGCCAGCAGCGGTACAGGGCGTTCCGGGACCAACGTCCTGACTTTC. Protein product: CASSGTGRSGTNVLTF.

This chain connects TRBV10-3 to TRBJ2-6, with D perhaps TRBD2 (5 bases). The V gene lost 10 bases and the J gene lost 2 bases, with 12 bases spanning the gap. In germline, CDR1 is ENHRY, CDR2 SYGVKD. The CDR3 consists of 14 residues. CDR3 nucleotides: TGTGCCACATATTCGGAGGCTGGGGCCAACGTCCTGACTTTC. The encoded protein is CATYSEAGANVLTF.

This clonotype was seen only a few times. This chain connects TRBV13 to TRBJ2-1; 10 bases are a match to TRBD2. Germline V gene lookup returns CDR1 PRHDT and CDR2 FYEKMQ (reference sequence). This CDR3 contains 15 residues. J was trimmed by 4 bases and V by 4 bases; bases with no gene match: 4. CDR3: CASSSRTSGYNEQFF. In nucleotides, the CDR3 is TGTGCCAGCAGCTCAAGGACTAGCGGATACAATGAGCAGTTCTTC.

This clonotype showed up just a few times. This rearrangement joins TRBV12-3 or TRBV12-4 to TRBJ2-2; no reliable D call. The CDR3 is 16 amino acids. V was pared by 7 bases and J by 7 bases, with 22 bases between. CDR3 bases: TGTGCCAGCAACTCAGGCTTATTGGGTGGCGGCGGGGAGCTGTTTTTT. It is translated as CASNSGLLGGGGELFF.

The rearrangement joins TRBV27 to TRBJ1-6, with unresolved D. The CDR3 loop spans 16 amino acids. Per the germline V gene, CDR1 is MNHEY and CDR2 is SMNVEV (reference sequence). V was cut by 4 bases and J by 7 bases, with 17 bases left in between. The CDR3 DNA is TGTGCCAGCAGTTCCTCACGCTCCGGTTGGAATTCACCCCTCCACTTT. This gives the protein CASSSSRSGWNSPLHF.

This clonotype has only a few counts. The chain employs TRBV20-1 and TRBJ2-3; either TRBD1 or TRBD2 may fit D (5 bases each). Looked up from germline, CDR1 is DFQATT and CDR2 is SNEGSKA (reference sequence). The CDR3 loop spans 12 amino acids. V lost 3 bases to trimming and J lost 5 bases, with 9 bases between them. The CDR3 reads CSARGVGDTQYF. CDR3 DNA: TGCAGTGCTAGGGGGGTTGGAGATACGCAGTATTTT.

The V and J genes are TRBV15 and TRBJ1-4; D remains ambiguous. V lost 0 bases, J lost 11 bases, and 10 bases lay in between. The CDR3 runs 13 residues. Germline values: CDR1 LNHNV, CDR2 YYDKDF (reference sequence). The CDR3 coding sequence is TGTGCCACCAGCAGAGAAAGGGCGGGGAAACTGTTTTTT. Amino acid sequence: CATSRERAGKLFF.

This clonotype was counted many times. The chain has TRBV7-8 and TRBJ1-1; D is unclear. The germline V and J ends were trimmed by 4 bases and 5 bases, with 14 bases remaining between them. CDR1 and CDR2 from the germline V gene are SGHVS and FQNEAQ. The CDR3 runs 14 residues. The CDR3 bases are TGTGCCAGCAGCTCCCGCCGGGCGGGGACTGAAGCTTTCTTT. This codes for CASSSRRAGTEAFF.

This clonotype has only one observation. The chain combines TRBV4-3 with TRBJ1-1, with 8 positions matching TRBD1. Germline-derived CDR1 and CDR2 are LGHNA and YSLEER. The ends lost 3 bases at V and 5 bases at J; junction bases unmatched: 11. The CDR3 extends over 16 amino acids. The CDR3 DNA reads as TGCGCCAGCAGCCAGGGAGCAGGTCAGGGGGCGACTGAAGCTTTCTTT. Amino acid sequence: CASSQGAGQGATEAFF.

The CDR3 here is CASSQEPGTGVRNQPQHF. The DNA of the CDR3 is TGTGCCAGCAGCCAAGAGCCCGGGACAGGGGTTCGAAATCAGCCCCAGCATTTT. The chain employs TRBV14 and TRBJ1-5; 10 positions match TRBD1. The CDR3 consists of 18 residues. The V and J ends lost 0 bases and 4 bases, in that order; junction bases with no gene match: 9. The germline V gene has CDR1 SGHDN and CDR2 FVKESK.

The CDR3 region is CASSLAQAYRVDTEAFF. CDR3 DNA: TGTGCCAGCAGCCTTGCCCAGGCCTACAGGGTTGACACTGAAGCTTTCTTT. The chain employs TRBV7-6 and TRBJ1-1; the D gene is possibly TRBD1 (6 bases). CDR1 and CDR2 from the germline V gene are SGHVS and FNYEAQ. Trimming stripped 5 bases from V and 3 bases from J, with 22 bases between. The CDR3 sequence is 17 residues long. Drawing the rest from reference TRBV7-6 and TRBJ1-1, the complete variable domain is GAGVSQSPRYKVTKRGQDVALRCDPISGHVSLYWYRQALGQGPEFLTYFNYEAQQDKSGLPNDRFSAERPEGSISTLTIQRTEQRDSAMYRCASSLAQAYRVDTEAFFGQGTRLTVV.

This chain connects TRBV20-1 to TRBJ2-3; D unclear. Trimming cost V 3 bases and J 5 bases, with 9 bases left between them. The CDR3 length is 12 residues. Germline loops: CDR1 DFQATT, CDR2 SNEGSKA (reference sequence). The CDR3 region has the DNA TGCAGTGCTAGTCCCACGGAAGATACGCAGTATTTT. It codes for CSASPTEDTQYF.

This clonotype appeared many times. The V call is TRBV7-9, the J call TRBJ2-7, with 9 bases matching TRBD1. After removal of 4 bases from V and 5 bases from J, the junction contained 6 bases not matched to a gene. CDR1 is SEHNR, CDR2 FQNEAQ, per germline (reference sequence). The CDR3 has 14 residues. The CDR3 DNA sequence: TGTGCCAGCAGCTCGGGACAGGGTAGTAACGAGCAGTACGTC. The encoded protein is CASSSGQGSNEQYV.

The CDR3 here is CAISESVAGGLNTGELFF. CDR3 nucleotides: TGTGCCATCAGTGAGTCGGTAGCGGGGGGCCTGAACACCGGGGAGCTGTTTTTT. The V gene is TRBV10-3, the J gene TRBJ2-2, with 10 bases identical to TRBD2. After removal of 0 bases from V and 1 base from J, the junction contained 5 bases not matched to a gene. The CDR3 contains 18 residues. Germline-derived CDR1 and CDR2 are ENHRY and SYGVKD.